The clone carrying this T cell receptor beta chain came up a few times. What it recognizes is unknown. The data originate from a study of T cell repertoires in ileal Crohn's disease. Study in general: Patients had a median roughly 8-year disease duration, and less than 40% were active smokers.

Documented time point: inflamed ileum from the surgical specimen. Included were adult ileal or ileocolonic Crohn's patients indicated for ileocolonic resection. Study-level results: Clonal expansions were more frequent in active smokers than non-smokers at surgery. Compared with CD4 T cells, sorted CD8 cells carried more expanded clones.

Measured with immunoSEQ multiplex PCR; TCRdb has only the in-frame clones, and not every one. The sample holds around 9,800 clones; around 87% are singletons and the top ten take 9.5%. The specimen sequenced was ileal tissue. The sequence derives from an adult with Crohn's disease.

The CDR3 reads CASSLGQGGGYTF. CDR3 bases: TGTGCCAGCAGCTTAGGGCAGGGCGGTGGCTACACCTTC. The V gene is TRBV11-3, the J gene TRBJ1-2; D is perhaps TRBD1 (5 bases). Germline V gene data show CDR1 as SGHNT and CDR2 as YENEEA. Trimming removed 1 base from V and 7 bases from J, with 10 bases in between. CDR3 length: 13 residues.